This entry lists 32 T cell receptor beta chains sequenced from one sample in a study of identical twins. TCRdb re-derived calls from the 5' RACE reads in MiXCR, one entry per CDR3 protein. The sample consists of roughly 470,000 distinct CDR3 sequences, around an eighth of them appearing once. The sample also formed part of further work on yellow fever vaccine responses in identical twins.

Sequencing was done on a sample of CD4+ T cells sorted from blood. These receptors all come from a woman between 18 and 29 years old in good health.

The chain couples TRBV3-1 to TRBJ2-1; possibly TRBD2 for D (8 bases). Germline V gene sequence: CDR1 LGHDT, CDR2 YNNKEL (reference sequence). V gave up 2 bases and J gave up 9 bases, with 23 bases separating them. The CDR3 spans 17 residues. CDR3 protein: CASSQRLSGRGGSEQFF. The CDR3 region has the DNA TGTGCCAGCAGCCAAAGGTTAAGCGGGAGAGGGGGCAGTGAGCAGTTCTTC.

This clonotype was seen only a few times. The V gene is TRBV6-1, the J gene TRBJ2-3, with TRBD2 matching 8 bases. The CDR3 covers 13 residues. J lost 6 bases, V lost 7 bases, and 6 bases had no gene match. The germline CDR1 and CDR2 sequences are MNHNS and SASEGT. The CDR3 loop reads CASTPPGGDTQYF. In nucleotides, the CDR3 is TGTGCCAGCACCCCACCGGGGGGGGATACGCAGTATTTT.

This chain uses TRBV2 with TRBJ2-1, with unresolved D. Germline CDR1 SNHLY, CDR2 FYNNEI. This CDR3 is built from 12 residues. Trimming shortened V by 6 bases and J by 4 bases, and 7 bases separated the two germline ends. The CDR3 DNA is TGTGCCAGCAGAACAGCTTACAATGAGCAGTTCTTC. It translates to CASRTAYNEQFF.

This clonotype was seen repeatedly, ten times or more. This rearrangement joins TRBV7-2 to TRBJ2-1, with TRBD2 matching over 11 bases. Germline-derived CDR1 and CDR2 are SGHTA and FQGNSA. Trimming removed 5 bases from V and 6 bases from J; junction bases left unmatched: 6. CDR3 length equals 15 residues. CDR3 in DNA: TGTGCCAGCAGCCGAACTAGCGGGGGCCCCAATGAGCAGTTCTTC. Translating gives CASSRTSGGPNEQFF. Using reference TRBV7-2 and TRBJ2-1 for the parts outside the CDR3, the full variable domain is GAGVSQSPSNKVTEKGKDVELRCDPISGHTALYWYRQSLGQGLEFLIYFQGNSAPDKSGLPSDRFSAERTGGSVSTLTIQRTQQEDSAVYLCASSRTSGGPNEQFFGPGTRLTVL.

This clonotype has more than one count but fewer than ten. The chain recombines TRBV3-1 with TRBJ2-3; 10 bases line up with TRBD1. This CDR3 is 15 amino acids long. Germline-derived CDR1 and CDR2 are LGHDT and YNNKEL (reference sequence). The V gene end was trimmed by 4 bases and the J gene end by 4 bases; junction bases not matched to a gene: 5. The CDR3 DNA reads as TGTGCCAGCAGCCCCCGGGACAGGGGCCCAGATACGCAGTATTTT. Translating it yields CASSPRDRGPDTQYF.

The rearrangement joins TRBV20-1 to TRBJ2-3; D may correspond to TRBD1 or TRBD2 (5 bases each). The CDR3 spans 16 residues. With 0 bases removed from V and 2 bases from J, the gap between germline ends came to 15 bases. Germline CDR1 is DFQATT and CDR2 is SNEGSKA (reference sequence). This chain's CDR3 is CSARDSGPTNTDTQYF. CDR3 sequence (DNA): TGCAGTGCTAGAGATTCGGGACCGACAAACACAGATACGCAGTATTTT.

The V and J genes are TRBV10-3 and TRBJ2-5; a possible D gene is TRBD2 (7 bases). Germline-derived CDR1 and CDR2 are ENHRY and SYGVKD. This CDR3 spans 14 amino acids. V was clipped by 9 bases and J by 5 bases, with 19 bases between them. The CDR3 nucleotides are TGTGCCATACAGTCTGGGGGGGGCGGTGAGACCCAGTACTTC. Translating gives CAIQSGGGGETQYF.

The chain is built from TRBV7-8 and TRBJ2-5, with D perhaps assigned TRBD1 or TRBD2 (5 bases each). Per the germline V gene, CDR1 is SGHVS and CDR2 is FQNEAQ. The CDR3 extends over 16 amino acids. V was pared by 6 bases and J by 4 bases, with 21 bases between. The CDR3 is CASRPRPGPILETQYF. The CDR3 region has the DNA TGTGCCAGCAGACCCCGCCCGGGACCGATTTTAGAGACCCAGTACTTC.

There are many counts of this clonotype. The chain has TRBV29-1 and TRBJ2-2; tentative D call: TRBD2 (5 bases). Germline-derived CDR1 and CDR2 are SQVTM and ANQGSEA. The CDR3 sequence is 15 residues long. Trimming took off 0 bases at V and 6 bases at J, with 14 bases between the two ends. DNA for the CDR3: TGCAGCGTTGAAGATCGCCTGGGGAGTTCCGGGGAGCTGTTTTTT. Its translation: CSVEDRLGSSGELFF.

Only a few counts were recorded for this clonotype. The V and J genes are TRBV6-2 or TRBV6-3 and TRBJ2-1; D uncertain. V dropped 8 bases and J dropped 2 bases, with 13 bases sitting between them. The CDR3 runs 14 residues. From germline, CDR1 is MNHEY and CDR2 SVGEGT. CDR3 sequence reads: CASLDGWPYNEQFF. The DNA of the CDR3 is TGTGCCAGCCTTGACGGGTGGCCCTACAATGAGCAGTTCTTC.

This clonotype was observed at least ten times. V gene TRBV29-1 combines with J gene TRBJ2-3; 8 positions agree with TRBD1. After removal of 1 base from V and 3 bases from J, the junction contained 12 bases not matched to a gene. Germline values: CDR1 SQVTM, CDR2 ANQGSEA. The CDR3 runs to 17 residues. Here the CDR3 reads CSVEVTPDRGRTDTQYF. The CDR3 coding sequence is TGCAGCGTTGAAGTCACCCCTGACAGGGGACGGACAGATACGCAGTATTTT.

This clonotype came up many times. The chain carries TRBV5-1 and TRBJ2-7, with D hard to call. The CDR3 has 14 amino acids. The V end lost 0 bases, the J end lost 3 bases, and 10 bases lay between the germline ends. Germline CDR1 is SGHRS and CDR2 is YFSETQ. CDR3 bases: TGCGCCAGCAGCTTGGACGGATCAAACTACGAGCAGTACTTC. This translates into CASSLDGSNYEQYF. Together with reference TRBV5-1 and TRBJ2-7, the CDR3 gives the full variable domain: KAGVTQTPRYLIKTRGQQVTLSCSPISGHRSVSWYQQTPGQGLQFLFEYFSETQRNKGNFPGRFSGRQFSNSRSEMNVSTLELGDSALYLCASSLDGSNYEQYFGPGTRLTVT.

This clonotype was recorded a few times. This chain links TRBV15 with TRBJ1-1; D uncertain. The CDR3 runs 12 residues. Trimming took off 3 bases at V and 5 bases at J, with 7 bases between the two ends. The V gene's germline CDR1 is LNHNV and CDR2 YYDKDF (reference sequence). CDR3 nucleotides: TGTGCCACCAGCAGCGGGGATACTGAAGCTTTCTTT. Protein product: CATSSGDTEAFF.

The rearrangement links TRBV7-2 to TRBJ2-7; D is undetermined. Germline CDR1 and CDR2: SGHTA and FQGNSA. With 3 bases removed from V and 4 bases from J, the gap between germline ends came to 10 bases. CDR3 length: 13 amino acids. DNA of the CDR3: TGTGCCAGCAGCTTCGGCAGCTTGTACGAGCAGTACTTC. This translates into CASSFGSLYEQYF.

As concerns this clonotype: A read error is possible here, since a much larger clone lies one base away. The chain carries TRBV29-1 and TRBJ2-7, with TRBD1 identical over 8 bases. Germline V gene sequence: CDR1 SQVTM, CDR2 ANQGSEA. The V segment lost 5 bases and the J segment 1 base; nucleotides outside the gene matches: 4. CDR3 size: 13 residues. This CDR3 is CSVMTGVSYEQYF. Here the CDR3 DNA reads TGCAGCGTTATGACAGGGGTTTCCTACGAGCAGTACTTC.

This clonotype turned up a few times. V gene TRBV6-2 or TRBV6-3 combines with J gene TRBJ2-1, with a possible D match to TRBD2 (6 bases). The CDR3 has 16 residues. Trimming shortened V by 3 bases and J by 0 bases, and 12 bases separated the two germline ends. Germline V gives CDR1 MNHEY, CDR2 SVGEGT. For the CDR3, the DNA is TGTGCCAGCAGTTATCTGGAGGGAGTCTCCTACAATGAGCAGTTCTTC. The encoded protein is CASSYLEGVSYNEQFF.

The CDR3 region has the DNA TGTGCCAGCAGCGATGCTAACCGGGACCCGGGCTTTGAGCAGTACTTC. Amino acids: CASSDANRDPGFEQYF. This chain connects TRBV7-8 to TRBJ2-7; D possibly uses TRBD1 or TRBD2 (5 bases each). The CDR3 spans 16 residues. Looked up from germline, CDR1 is SGHVS and CDR2 is FQNEAQ. Trimming shortened V by 5 bases and J by 7 bases, and 24 bases separated the two germline ends.

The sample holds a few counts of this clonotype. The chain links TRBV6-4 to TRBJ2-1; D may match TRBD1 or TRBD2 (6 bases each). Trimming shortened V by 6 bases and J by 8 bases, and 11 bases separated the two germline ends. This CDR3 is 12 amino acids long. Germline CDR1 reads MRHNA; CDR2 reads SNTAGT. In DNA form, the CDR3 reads TGTGCCAGCAGAACTAGGGGGGATGAGCAGTTCTTC. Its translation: CASRTRGDEQFF.

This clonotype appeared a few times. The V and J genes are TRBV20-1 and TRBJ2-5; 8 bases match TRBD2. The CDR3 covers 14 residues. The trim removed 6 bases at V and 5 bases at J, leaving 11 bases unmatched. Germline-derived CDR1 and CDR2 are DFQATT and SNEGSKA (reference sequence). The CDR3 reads CSAPPAGGTETQYF. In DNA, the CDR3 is TGCAGTGCCCCCCCGGCGGGGGGTACGGAGACCCAGTACTTC.

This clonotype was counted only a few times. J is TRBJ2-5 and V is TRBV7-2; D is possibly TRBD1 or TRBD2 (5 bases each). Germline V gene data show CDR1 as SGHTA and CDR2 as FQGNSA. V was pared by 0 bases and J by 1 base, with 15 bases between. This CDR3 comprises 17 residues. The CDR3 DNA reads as TGTGCCAGCAGCTTAGCGCCGATAGGGGACCCCCAAGAGACCCAGTACTTC. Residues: CASSLAPIGDPQETQYF.

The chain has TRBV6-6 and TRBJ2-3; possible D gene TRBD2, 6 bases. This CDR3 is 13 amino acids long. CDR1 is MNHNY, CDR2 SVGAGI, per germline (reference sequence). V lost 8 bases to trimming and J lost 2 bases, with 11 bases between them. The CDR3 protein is CASRDSITDTQYF. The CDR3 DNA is TGTGCCAGCCGGGACTCCATCACAGATACGCAGTATTTT.

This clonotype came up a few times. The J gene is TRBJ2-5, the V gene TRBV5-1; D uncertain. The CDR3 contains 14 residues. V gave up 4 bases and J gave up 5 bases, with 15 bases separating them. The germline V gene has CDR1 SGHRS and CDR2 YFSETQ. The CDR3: CASSLRTPRETQYF. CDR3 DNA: TGCGCCAGCAGCCTCCGGACGCCCCGGGAGACCCAGTACTTC. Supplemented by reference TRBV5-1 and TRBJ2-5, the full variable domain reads KAGVTQTPRYLIKTRGQQVTLSCSPISGHRSVSWYQQTPGQGLQFLFEYFSETQRNKGNFPGRFSGRQFSNSRSEMNVSTLELGDSALYLCASSLRTPRETQYFGPGTRLLVL.

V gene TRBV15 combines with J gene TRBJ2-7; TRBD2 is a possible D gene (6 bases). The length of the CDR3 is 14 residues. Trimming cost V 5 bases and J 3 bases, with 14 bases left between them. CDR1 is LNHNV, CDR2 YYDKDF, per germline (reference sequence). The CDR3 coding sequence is TGTGCCACCAGCGGCGAGCGGGCGCGCTACGAGCAGTACTTC. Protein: CATSGERARYEQYF. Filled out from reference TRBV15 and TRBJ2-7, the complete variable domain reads DAMVIQNPRYQVTQFGKPVTLSCSQTLNHNVMYWYQQKSSQAPKLLFHYYDKDFNNEADTPDNFQSRRPNTSFCFLDIRSPGLGDTAMYLCATSGERARYEQYFGPGTRLTVT.

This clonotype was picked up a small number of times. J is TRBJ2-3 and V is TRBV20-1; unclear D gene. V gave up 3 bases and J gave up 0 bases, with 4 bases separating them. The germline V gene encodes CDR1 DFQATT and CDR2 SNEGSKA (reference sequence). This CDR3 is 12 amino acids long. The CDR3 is CSARRSTDTQYF. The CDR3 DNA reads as TGCAGTGCTAGGAGGAGCACAGATACGCAGTATTTT.

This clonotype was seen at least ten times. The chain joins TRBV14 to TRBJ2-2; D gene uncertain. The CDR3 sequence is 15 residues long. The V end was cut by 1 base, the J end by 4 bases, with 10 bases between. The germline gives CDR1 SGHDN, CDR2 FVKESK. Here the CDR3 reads CASSQVSVGTGELFF. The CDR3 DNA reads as TGTGCCAGCAGCCAAGTCTCAGTAGGCACCGGGGAGCTGTTTTTT.

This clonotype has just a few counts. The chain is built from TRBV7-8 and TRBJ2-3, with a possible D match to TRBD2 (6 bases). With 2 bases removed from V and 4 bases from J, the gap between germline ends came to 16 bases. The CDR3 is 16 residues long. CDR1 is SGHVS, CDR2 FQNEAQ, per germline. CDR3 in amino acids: CASSLSTGDGADTQYF. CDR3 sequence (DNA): TGTGCCAGCAGCTTATCTACGGGAGATGGCGCAGATACGCAGTATTTT.

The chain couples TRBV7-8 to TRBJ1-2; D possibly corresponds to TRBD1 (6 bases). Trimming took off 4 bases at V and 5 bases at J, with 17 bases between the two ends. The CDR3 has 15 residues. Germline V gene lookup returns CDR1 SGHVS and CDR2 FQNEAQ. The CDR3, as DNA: TGTGCCAGCAGCTCAGGCCGGGACACCGTGTATGGCTACACCTTC. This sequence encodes CASSSGRDTVYGYTF.

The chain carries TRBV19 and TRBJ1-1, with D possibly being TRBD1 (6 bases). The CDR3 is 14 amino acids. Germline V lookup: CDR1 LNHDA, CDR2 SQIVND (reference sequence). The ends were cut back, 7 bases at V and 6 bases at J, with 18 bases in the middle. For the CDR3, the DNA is TGTGCCAGTAACCCCCGAGGGGGTACGGCTGAAGCTTTCTTT. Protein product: CASNPRGGTAEAFF.

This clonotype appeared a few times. For the CDR3, the DNA is TGCGCCAGCAGTTCCGGACGCATGGACACTGAAGCTTTCTTT. Protein: CASSSGRMDTEAFF. V is TRBV4-1 and J is TRBJ1-1; no clear D. The germline gives CDR1 MGHRA, CDR2 YSYEKL. V was clipped by 6 bases and J by 3 bases, with 14 bases between them. The length of the CDR3 is 14 residues.

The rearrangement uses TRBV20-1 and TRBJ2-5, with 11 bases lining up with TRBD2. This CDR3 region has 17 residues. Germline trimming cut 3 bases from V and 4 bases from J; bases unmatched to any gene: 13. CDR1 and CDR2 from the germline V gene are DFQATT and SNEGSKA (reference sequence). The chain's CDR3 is CSARVIAGGGLGETQYF. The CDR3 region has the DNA TGCAGTGCTAGGGTTATAGCGGGGGGGGGTCTTGGAGAGACCCAGTACTTC.

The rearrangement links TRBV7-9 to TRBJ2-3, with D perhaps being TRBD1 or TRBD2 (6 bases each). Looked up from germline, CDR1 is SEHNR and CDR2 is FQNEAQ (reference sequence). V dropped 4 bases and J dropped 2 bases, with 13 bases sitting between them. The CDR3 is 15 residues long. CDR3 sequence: CASSSRAGHTDTQYF. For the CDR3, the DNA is TGTGCCAGCAGCTCGAGGGCGGGACACACAGATACGCAGTATTTT. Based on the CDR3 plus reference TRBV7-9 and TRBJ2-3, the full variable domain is DTGVSQNPRHKITKRGQNVTFRCDPISEHNRLYWYRQTLGQGPEFLTYFQNEAQLEKSRLLSDRFSAERPKGSFSTLEIQRTEQGDSAMYLCASSSRAGHTDTQYFGPGTRLTVL.

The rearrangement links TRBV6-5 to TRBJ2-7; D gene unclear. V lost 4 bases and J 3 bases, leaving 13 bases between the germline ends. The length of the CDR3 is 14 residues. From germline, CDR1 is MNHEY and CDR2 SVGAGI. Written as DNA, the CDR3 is TGTGCCAGCAGTTCCAGTAGGAGAAACTACGAGCAGTACTTC. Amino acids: CASSSSRRNYEQYF.